This section outlines one T cell receptor (beta chain) sequence together with its context. Its recognized antigen is unknown. Per-base qualities were not stored, and no clone one base away is much larger. The V and J ends are trimmed by 2 bases and 7 bases, leaving 10 bases between them. Spanning cysteine to phenylalanine, the CDR3 consists of 13 amino acids. This entry keeps only the CDR3 DNA: 39 bases, framed from base 1. According to the germline V gene, CDR1 reads KGHDR and CDR2 reads SFDVKD. Each collaborating institution followed its own protocols to collect whole blood in K2EDTA tubes. Collaborator samples were shipped for TCRbeta analysis as frozen whole blood, isolated PBMCs, or DNA extracted from either sample type. TCRbeta CDR3 regions were amplified from genomic DNA using the immunoSEQ Assay, a bias-controlled multiplex PCR. As for how the authors treated the data: The number of nucleated cells in each sample was estimated by amplification of reference gene primers within the assay. To quantify the absolute abundance of each unique TCRbeta CDR3 rearrangement, sequence reads were collapsed and filtered. Productive Simpson clonality was computed per sample as the square root of Simpson's diversity index over productive rearrangements. TCRdb took over this immuneACCESS table, retaining in-frame rearrangements with V and J assigned. Such tables are incomplete; in checked studies, under half of the missing clones stem from an unresolved V gene, and the remainder is unexplained. The V and J calls and clone size are taken from that table; D and trimming were inferred from the DNA. The sample yields fewer than 200,000 clones; 80% to 90% were counted once. The ten top clones hold around 1.6% of the sample.

This entry comes from a study of blood T cell repertoires in COVID-19 (TCRdb year 2020). About the full investigation: Collaborator samples came from the United States, Italy and Spain and covered acute and convalescent phases of COVID-19. The material from the prospective study consisted of cDNA or gDNA derived from T cells, B-cell-depleted T cells, or PBMCs. Subjects who had been exposed to COVID-19, were actively infected with it, or had recovered from it provided the deeply sampled blood TCRbeta repertoires that made up the dataset. A freely available public database, intended as a resource for researchers studying the immune response to SARS-CoV-2, is where the repertoires were released. Samples came from the ongoing ImmuneRACE study (first 160 participants) plus 1,254 subjects from 6 global collaborators. The sample metadata nearly always contained a de-identified subject ID, COVID-19 status, age in years and sex. Where HLA class I and class II types were available, the types were taken from metadata supplied by the sample provider, not from assay-based typing. General findings and caveats noted by the study authors: The amount of clinical and demographic metadata varied by source and participant and was provided uncurated.

Sequencing was carried out using peripheral blood. This receptor was identified in a woman aged 50 to 65 with acute or convalescent COVID-19. The V and J segments used are TRBV24-1 and TRBJ1-1; matching of 5 bases hints at TRBD1 as the D gene. The nucleotide sequence is TGTGCCACCAGTGATTCCCAGGGTGGTGAAGCTTTCTTT. Translated, it gives CATSDSQGGEAFF.